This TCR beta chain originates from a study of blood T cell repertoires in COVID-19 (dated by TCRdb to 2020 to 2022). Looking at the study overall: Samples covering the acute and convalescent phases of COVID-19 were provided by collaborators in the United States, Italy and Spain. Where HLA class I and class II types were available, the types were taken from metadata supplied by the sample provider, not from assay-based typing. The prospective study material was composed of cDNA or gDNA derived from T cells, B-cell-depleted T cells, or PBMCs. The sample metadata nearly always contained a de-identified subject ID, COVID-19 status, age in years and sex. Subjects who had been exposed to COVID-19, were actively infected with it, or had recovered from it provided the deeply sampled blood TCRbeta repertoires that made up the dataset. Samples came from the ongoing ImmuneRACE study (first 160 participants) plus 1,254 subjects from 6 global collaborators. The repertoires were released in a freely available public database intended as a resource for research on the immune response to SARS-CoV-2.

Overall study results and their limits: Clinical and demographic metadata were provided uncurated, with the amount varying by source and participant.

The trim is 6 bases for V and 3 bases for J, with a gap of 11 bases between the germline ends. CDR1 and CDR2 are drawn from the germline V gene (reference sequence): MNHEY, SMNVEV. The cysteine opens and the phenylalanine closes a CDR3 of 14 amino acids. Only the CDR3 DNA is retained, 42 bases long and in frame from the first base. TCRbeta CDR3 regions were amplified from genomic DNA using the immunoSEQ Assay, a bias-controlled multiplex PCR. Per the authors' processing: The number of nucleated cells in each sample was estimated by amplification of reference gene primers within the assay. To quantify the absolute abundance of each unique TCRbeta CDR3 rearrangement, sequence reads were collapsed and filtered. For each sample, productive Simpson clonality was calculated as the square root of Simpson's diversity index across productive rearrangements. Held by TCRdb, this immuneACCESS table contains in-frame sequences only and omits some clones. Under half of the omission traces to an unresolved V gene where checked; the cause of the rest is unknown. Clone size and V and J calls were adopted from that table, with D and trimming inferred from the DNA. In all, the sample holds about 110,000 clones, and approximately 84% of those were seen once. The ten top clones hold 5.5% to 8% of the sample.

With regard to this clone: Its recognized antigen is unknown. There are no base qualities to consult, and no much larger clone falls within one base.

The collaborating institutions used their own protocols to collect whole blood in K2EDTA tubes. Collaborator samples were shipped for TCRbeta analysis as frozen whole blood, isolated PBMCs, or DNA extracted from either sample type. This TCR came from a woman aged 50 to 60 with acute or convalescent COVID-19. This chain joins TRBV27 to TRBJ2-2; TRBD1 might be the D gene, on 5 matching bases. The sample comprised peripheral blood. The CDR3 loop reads CASRVQVHTGELFF. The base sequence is TGTGCCAGCAGGGTACAGGTTCACACCGGGGAGCTGTTTTTT.